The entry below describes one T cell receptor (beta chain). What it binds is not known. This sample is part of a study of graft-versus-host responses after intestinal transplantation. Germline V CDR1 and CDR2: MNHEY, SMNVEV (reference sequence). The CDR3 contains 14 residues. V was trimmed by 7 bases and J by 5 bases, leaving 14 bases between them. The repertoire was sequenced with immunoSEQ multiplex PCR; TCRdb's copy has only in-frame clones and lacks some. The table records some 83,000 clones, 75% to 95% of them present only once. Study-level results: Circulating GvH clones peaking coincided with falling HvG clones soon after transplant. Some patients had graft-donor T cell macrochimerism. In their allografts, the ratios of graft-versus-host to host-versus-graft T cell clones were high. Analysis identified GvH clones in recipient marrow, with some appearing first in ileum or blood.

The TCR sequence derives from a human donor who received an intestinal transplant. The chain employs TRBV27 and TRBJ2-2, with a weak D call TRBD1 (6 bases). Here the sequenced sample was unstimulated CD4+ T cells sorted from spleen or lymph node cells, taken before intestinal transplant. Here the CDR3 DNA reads TGTGCCAGCACCCAATTTACAGGGACCGGGGAGCTGTTTTTT. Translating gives CASTQFTGTGELFF.